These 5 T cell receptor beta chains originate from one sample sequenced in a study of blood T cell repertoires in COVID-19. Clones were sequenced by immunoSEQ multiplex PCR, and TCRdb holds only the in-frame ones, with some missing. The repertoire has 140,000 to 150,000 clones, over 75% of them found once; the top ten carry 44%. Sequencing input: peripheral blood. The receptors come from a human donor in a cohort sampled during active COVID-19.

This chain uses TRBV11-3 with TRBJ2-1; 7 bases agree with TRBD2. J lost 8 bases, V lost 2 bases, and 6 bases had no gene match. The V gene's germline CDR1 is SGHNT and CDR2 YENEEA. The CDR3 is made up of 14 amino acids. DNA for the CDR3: TGTGCCAGCAGCTTACTGCGGGGGAGGGATGAGCAGTTCTTC. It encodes CASSLLRGRDEQFF. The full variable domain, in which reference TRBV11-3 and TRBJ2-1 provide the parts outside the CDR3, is EAGVVQSPRYKIIEKKQPVAFWCNPISGHNTLYWYLQNLGQGPELLIRYENEEAVDDSQLPKDRFSAERLKGVDSTLKIQPAELGDSAVYLCASSLLRGRDEQFFGPGTRLTVL.

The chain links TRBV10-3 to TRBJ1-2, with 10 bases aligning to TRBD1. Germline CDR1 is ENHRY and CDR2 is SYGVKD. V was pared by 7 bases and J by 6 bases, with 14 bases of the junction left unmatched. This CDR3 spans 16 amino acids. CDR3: CAIMNTGTGVLHGYTF. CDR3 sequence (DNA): TGTGCCATCATGAACACCGGGACAGGGGTTCTACATGGCTACACCTTC.

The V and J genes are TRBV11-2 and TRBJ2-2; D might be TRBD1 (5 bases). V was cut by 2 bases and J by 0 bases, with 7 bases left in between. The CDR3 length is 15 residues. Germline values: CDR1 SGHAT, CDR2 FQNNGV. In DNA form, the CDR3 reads TGTGCCAGCAGCTTACAAGGGGCGAACACCGGGGAGCTGTTTTTT. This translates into CASSLQGANTGELFF.

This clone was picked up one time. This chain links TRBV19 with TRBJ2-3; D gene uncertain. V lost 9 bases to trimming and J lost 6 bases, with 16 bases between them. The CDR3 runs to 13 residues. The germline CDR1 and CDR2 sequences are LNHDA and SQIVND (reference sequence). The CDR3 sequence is CASNEQARDTQYF. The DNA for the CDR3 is TGTGCCAGCAATGAGCAGGCCCGGGATACGCAGTATTTT.

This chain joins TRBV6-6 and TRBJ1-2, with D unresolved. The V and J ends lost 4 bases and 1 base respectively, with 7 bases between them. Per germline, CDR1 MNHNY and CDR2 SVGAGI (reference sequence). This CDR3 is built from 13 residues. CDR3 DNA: TGTGCCAGCAGTTCCACGGGTAACTATGGCTACACCTTC. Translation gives CASSSTGNYGYTF.